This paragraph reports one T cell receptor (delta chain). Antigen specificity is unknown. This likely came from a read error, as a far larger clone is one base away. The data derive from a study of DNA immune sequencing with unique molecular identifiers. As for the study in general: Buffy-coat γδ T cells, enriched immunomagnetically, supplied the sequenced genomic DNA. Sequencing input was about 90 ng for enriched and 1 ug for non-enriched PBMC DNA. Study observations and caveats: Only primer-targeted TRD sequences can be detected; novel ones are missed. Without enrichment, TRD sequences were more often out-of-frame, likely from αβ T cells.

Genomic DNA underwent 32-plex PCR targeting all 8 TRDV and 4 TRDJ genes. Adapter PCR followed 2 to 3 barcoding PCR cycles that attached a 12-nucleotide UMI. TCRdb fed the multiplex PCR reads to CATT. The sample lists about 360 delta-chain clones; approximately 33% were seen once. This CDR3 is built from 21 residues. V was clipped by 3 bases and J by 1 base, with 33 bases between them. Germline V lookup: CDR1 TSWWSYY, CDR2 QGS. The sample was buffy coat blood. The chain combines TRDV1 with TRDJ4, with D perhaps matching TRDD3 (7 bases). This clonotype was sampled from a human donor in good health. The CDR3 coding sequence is TGTGCTCTTGGGGAGGCGTGGCGTTCTTTCCTAAAGTACTGGGGAGGCAGACCCCTGATCTTT. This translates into CALGEAWRSFLKYWGGRPLIF.